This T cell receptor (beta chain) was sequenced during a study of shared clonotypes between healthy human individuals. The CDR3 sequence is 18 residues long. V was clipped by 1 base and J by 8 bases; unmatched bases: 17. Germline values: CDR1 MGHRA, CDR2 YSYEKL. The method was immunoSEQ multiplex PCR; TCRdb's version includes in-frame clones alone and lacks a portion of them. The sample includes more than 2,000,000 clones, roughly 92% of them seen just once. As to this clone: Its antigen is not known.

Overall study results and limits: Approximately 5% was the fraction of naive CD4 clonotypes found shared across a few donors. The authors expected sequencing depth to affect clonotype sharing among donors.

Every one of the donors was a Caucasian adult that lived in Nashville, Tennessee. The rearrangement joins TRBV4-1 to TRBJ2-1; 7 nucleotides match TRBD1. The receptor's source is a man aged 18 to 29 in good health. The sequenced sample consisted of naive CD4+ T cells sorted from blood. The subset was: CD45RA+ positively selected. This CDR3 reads CASSQGTGTKKTYYEQFF. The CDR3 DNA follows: TGCGCCAGCAGCCAAGGGACAGGAACTAAAAAAACTTACTATGAGCAGTTCTTC.